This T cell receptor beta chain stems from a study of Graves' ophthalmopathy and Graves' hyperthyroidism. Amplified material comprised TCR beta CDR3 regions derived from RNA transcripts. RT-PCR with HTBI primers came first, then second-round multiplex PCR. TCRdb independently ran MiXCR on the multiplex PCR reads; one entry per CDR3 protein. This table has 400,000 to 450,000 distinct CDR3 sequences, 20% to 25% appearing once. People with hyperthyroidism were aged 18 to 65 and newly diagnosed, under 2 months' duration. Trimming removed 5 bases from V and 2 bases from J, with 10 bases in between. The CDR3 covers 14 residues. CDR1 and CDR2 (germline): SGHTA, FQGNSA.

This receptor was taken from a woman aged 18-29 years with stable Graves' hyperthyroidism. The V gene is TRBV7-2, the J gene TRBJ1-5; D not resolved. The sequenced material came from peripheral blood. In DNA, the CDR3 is TGTGCCAGCAGCCCCAATGTAGGCAATCAGCCCCAGCATTTT. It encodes CASSPNVGNQPQHF.